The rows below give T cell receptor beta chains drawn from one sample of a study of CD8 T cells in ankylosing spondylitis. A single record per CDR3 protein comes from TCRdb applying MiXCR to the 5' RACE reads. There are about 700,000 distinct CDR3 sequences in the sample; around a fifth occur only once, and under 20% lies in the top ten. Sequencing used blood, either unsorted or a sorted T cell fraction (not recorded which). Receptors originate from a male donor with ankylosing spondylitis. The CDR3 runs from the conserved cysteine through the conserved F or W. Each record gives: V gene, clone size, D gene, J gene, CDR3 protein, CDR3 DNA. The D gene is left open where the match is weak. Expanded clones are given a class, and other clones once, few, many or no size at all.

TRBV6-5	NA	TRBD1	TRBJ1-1	CASSYRQGGPTEAFF	TGTGCCAGCAGTTACCGACAGGGAGGGCCCACTGAAGCTTTCTTT
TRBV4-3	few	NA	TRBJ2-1	CASSLGTTYNEQFF	TGCGCCAGCAGCCTCGGGACCACCTACAATGAGCAGTTCTTC
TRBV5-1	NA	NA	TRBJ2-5	CASTDTYQETQYF	TGCGCCAGCACTGACACGTACCAAGAGACCCAGTACTTC
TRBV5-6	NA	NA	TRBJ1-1	CASSRRALNTEAFF	TGTGCCAGCAGCCGAAGGGCCCTGAACACTGAAGCTTTCTTT
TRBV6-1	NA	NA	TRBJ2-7	CASRSGLSYEQYF	TGTGCCAGCAGGAGCGGGCTCTCCTACGAGCAGTACTTC
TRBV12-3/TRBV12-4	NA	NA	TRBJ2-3	CASLRGGSIVTDTQYF	TGTGCCAGCCTAAGGGGGGGATCCATCGTCACAGATACGCAGTATTTT
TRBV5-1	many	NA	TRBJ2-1	CASSFGYFGEQFF	TGCGCCAGCAGCTTCGGCTACTTTGGGGAGCAGTTCTTC
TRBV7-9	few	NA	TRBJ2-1	CASTLELVQFF	TGTGCCAGCACACTCGAGTTAGTACAGTTCTTC
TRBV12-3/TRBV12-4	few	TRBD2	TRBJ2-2	CASSLGPGGVAANTGELFF	TGTGCCAGCAGTTTGGGACCGGGGGGAGTAGCGGCGAACACCGGGGAGCTGTTTTTT
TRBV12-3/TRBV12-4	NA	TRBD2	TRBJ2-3	CASSLEVGRGADTQYF	TGTGCCAGCAGTTTAGAGGTGGGGAGGGGTGCAGATACGCAGTATTTT
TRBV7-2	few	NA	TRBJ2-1	CASSLASSGTLNEQFF	TGTGCCAGCAGCCTGGCCTCTAGTGGGACTTTAAATGAGCAGTTCTTC
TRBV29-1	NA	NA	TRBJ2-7	CSVRQDAYEQYF	TGCAGCGTCAGACAGGACGCCTACGAGCAGTACTTC
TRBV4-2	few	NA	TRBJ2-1	CASSQAPNPLYNEQFF	TGTGCCAGCAGCCAAGCGCCGAACCCTTTATACAATGAGCAGTTCTTC
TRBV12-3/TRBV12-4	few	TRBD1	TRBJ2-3	CASSRQGPNTDTQYF	TGTGCCAGCAGTCGACAGGGGCCAAACACAGATACGCAGTATTTT
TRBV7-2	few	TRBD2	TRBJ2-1	CASSRSGTSERIEQFF	TGTGCCAGCAGCAGATCCGGGACTAGCGAGCGAATTGAGCAGTTCTTC
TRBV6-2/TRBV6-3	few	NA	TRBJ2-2	CASTRDFAGELFF	TGTGCCAGCACCCGGGACTTCGCCGGGGAGCTGTTTTTT
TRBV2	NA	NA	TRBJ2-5	CASTSRRKETQYF	TGTGCCAGCACCTCTCGGAGAAAAGAGACCCAGTACTTC
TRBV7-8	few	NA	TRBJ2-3	CASSLARQRTDTQYF	TGTGCCAGCAGCTTAGCGAGGCAACGCACAGATACGCAGTATTTT
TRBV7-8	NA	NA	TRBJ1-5	CASSFSGEEPQHF	TGTGCCAGCAGCTTTAGTGGAGAAGAGCCCCAGCATTTT
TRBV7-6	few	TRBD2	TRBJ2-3	CASSFRGLVGPDTQYF	TGTGCCAGCAGCTTTCGGGGACTAGTGGGGCCAGATACGCAGTATTTT
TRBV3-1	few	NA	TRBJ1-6	CASSQELPNSPLHF	TGTGCCAGCAGCCAAGAGCTCCCGAATTCACCCCTCCACTTT
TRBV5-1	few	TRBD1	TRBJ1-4	CASSTLGTGDEKLFF	TGCGCCAGCAGCACTCTAGGGACAGGGGATGAAAAACTGTTTTTT
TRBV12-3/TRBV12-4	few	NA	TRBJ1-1	CASRKTSTEAFF	TGTGCCAGCAGGAAGACAAGTACTGAAGCTTTCTTT
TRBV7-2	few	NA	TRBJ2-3	CASRTYTDTQYF	TGTGCCAGCAGAACCTACACAGATACGCAGTATTTT
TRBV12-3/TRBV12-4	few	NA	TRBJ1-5	CASSTRVDGNQPQHF	TGTGCCAGCAGTACCAGGGTTGATGGCAATCAGCCCCAGCATTTT
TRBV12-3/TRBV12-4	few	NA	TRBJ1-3	CASSFLDRGNTIYF	TGTGCCAGCAGTTTCTTAGACCGAGGAAACACCATATATTTT
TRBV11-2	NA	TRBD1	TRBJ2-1	CASSLGTGGPGEQFF	TGTGCCAGCAGCTTAGGTACAGGGGGCCCTGGGGAGCAGTTCTTC
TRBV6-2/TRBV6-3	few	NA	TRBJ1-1	CASSYAWGNTEAFF	TGTGCCAGCAGTTATGCATGGGGAAACACTGAAGCTTTCTTT
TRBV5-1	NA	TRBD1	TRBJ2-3	CASRLGLLTGAPDTQYF	TGCGCCAGCAGGCTGGGTTTGTTGACAGGGGCCCCAGATACGCAGTATTTT
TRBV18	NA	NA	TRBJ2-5	CASSPYSLKRTEKGRETQYF	TGTGCCAGCTCACCATATTCCCTGAAACGGACAGAGAAAGGTCGTGAGACCCAGTACTTC
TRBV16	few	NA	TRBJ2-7	CASSPGNRKYSYEQYF	TGTGCCAGCAGCCCTGGAAACAGGAAATACTCCTACGAGCAGTACTTC
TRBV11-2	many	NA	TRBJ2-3	CASLRPGSTDTQYF	TGTGCCAGCCTTCGCCCAGGGAGCACAGATACGCAGTATTTT
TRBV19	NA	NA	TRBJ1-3	CASSPKGHNSGNTIYF	TGTGCCAGTAGTCCAAAGGGTCATAACTCTGGAAACACCATATATTTT
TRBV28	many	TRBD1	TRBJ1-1	CASSMTGVRTEAFF	TGTGCCAGCAGTATGACAGGGGTTCGGACTGAAGCTTTCTTT
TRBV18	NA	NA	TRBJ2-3	CASSPMIDMVADTQYF	TGTGCCAGCTCACCAATGATCGATATGGTGGCAGATACGCAGTATTTT
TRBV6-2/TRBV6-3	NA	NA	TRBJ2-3	CASSYAPDTQYF	TGTGCCAGCAGTTACGCCCCAGATACGCAGTATTTT
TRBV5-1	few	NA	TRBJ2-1	CASSFIEGSNEQFF	TGCGCCAGCAGCTTTATTGAGGGGTCCAATGAGCAGTTCTTC
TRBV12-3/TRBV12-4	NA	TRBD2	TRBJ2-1	CASSSGGKEQFF	TGTGCCAGCAGTTCGGGGGGAAAGGAGCAGTTCTTC
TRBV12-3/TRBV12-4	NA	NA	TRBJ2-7	CASSTSEGSYYEQYF	TGTGCCAGCAGTACCTCTGAGGGGTCCTACTACGAGCAGTACTTC
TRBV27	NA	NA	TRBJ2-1	CASSPPPGSNEQFF	TGTGCCAGCAGCCCCCCGCCGGGATCCAATGAGCAGTTCTTC
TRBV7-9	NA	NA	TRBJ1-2	CASSLEGQGYTF	TGTGCCAGCAGCTTAGAGGGCCAGGGCTACACCTTC
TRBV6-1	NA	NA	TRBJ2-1	CASSEFNTYNEQFF	TGTGCCAGCAGTGAATTCAATACTTACAATGAGCAGTTCTTC
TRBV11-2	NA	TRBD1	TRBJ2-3	CASSGGTGARTDTQYF	TGTGCCAGCAGCGGGGGAACAGGGGCTAGGACAGATACGCAGTATTTT
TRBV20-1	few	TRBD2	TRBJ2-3	CSARDLLAGGGTDTQYF	TGCAGTGCTAGAGATCTACTAGCGGGGGGCGGAACAGATACGCAGTATTTT
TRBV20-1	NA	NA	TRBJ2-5	CSARDMGAAFDRRATQETRYF	TGCAGTGCTAGAGATATGGGAGCCGCCTTCGACAGGCGCGCAACCCAAGAGACCCGGTACTTC
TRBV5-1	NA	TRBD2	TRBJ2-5	CASSLGSSGFLETQYF	TGCGCCAGCAGCTTGGGTTCTAGCGGGTTCCTGGAGACCCAGTACTTC
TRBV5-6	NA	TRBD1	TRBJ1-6	CASSQFQGADSPLHF	TGTGCCAGCAGCCAATTTCAGGGGGCTGATTCACCCCTCCACTTT
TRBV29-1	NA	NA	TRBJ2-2	CSVDLRPGELFF	TGCAGCGTTGATTTGAGACCCGGCGAGCTGTTTTTT
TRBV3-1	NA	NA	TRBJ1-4	CASSQQATNEKLFF	TGTGCCAGCAGCCAACAAGCAACTAATGAAAAACTGTTTTTT
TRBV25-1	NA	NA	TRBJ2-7	CASSPPRPMRDEQYF	TGTGCCAGCAGCCCCCCCCGGCCGATGAGGGACGAGCAGTACTTC
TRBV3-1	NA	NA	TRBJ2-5	CASSQVGKQETQYF	TGTGCCAGCAGCCAAGTAGGAAAACAAGAGACCCAGTACTTC
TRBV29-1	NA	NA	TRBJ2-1	CSVEEGGVSYNEQFF	TGCAGCGTTGAAGAAGGCGGAGTTTCCTACAATGAGCAGTTCTTC
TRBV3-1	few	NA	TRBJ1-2	CASSQDRYLVTGYTF	TGTGCCAGCAGCCAGGACCGGTACCTTGTGACTGGCTACACCTTC
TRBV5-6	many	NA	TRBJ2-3	CASSLAGASTDTQYF	TGTGCCAGCAGCTTGGCAGGGGCTAGCACAGATACGCAGTATTTT
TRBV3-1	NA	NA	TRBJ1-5	CASSLANGQLNQPQHF	TGTGCCAGCAGCCTGGCTAACGGACAGCTAAATCAGCCCCAGCATTTT
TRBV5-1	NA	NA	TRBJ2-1	CASSPGLISYNEQFF	TGCGCCAGCAGCCCCGGACTTATCTCCTACAATGAGCAGTTCTTC
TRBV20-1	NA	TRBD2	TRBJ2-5	CSALGTSGRETQYF	TGCAGTGCTCTGGGGACTAGCGGGCGGGAGACCCAGTACTTC
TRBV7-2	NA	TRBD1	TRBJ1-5	CASSFDRGGQPQHF	TGTGCCAGCAGCTTCGACAGGGGTGGACAGCCCCAGCATTTT
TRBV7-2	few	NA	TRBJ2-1	CASKDSLYNEQFF	TGTGCCAGCAAGGACTCCCTCTACAATGAGCAGTTCTTC
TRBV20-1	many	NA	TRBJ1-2	CSASSGAASGYTF	TGCAGTGCTAGTTCCGGGGCCGCATCTGGCTACACCTTC